This TCR beta chain was captured in a study of CD8 T cells in ankylosing spondylitis. Germline V gene lookup returns CDR1 SGHTA and CDR2 FQGNSA. This CDR3 comprises 11 residues. Trimming pared 2 bases from V and 13 bases from J, leaving 11 bases between. Scientists made TCR beta libraries using quantitative 5'-RACE with molecular barcodes. TCRdb processed the 5' RACE reads anew with MiXCR; each CDR3 protein has one entry. The sample has some 140,000 distinct CDR3 sequences; roughly 8.4% are singletons. About this clonotype: Its matching antigen is unknown.

The study, taken as a whole, reports: Disease-linked clones bore a CD8+ phenotype and were relatively rare in peripheral blood. Significantly higher representation of disease-linked clones was reported for matched ankylosing spondylitis synovial fluid. About 8 highly homologous variants made up a TCR beta motif, and this motif appeared characteristic of ankylosing spondylitis blood.

Material: synovial fluid, either unsorted or a sorted T cell fraction (not recorded which). This sequence joins TRBV7-2 and TRBJ1-2, with D unresolved. The receptor comes from a male donor with ankylosing spondylitis. The DNA of the CDR3 is TGTGCCAGCAGCTTACGGGGATCGCTCACCTTC. Translation gives CASSLRGSLTF.